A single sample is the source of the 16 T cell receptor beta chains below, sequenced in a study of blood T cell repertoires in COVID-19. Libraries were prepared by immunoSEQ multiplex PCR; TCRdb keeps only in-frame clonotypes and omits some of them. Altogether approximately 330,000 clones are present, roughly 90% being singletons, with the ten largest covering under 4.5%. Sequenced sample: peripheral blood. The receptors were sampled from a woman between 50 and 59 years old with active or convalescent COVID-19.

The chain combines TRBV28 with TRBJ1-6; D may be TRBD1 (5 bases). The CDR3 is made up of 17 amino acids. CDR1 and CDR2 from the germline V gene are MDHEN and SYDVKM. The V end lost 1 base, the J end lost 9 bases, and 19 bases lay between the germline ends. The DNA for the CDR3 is TGTGCCAGCAGTTTATCGAGGCAGGGCCTACTCGGTTCACCCCTCCACTTT. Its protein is CASSLSRQGLLGSPLHF.

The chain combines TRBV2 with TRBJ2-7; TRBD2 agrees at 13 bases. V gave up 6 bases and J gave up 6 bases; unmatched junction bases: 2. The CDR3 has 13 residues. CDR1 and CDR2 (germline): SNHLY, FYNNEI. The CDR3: CASRLAGGGEQYF. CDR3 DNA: TGTGCCAGCAGACTAGCGGGAGGGGGCGAGCAGTACTTC.

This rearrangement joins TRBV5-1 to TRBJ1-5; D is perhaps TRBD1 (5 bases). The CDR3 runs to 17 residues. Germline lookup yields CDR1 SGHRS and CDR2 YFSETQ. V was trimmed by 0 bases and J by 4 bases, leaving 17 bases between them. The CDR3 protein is CASSLGIRARWNQPQHF. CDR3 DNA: TGCGCCAGCAGCTTGGGGATCAGGGCGCGATGGAATCAGCCCCAGCATTTT.

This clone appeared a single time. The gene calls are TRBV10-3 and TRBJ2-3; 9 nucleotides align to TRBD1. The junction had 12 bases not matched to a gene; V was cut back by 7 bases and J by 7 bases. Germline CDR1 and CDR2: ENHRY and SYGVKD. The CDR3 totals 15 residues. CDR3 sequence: CAINRGQGGQNTQYF. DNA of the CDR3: TGTGCCATCAACCGGGGACAGGGAGGTCAAAATACGCAGTATTTT.

CDR3 sequence reads: CSVVDRVEETQYF. CDR3 DNA sequence: TGCAGCGTTGTTGACAGGGTAGAAGAGACCCAGTACTTC. This chain connects TRBV29-1 to TRBJ2-5, with TRBD1 matching over 7 bases. Trimming at V came to 4 bases and at J to 3 bases, leaving 5 bases not matched to a gene. The CDR3 has 13 residues. Germline-derived CDR1 and CDR2 are SQVTM and ANQGSEA.

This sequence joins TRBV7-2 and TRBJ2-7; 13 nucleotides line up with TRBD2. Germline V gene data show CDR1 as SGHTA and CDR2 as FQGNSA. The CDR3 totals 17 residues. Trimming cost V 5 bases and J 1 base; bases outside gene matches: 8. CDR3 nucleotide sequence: TGTGCCAGCAGCCAGGTGGTGGGACTAGCGGGATCCTACGAGCAGTACTTC. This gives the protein CASSQVVGLAGSYEQYF.

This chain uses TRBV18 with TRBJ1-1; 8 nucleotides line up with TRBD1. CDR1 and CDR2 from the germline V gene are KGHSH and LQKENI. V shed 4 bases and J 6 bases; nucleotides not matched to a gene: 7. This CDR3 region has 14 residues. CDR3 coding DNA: TGTGCCAGCTCACTTTTACAGGGGGACGCTGAAGCTTTCTTT. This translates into CASSLLQGDAEAFF.

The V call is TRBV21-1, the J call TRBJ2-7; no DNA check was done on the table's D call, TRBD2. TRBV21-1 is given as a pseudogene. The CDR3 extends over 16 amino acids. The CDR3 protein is CASSKNPSGGKDEQYF. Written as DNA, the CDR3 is TGTGCCAGCAGCAAAAACCCTTCGGGGGGGAAGGACGAGCAGTACTTC.

The DNA of the CDR3 is TGTGCCAGCAGCTTAAAAGCAGGGGTGTCTGTGAACATTCAGTACTTC. This encodes CASSLKAGVSVNIQYF. The chain has TRBV7-2 and TRBJ2-4; D is perhaps TRBD1 (6 bases). V was trimmed by 2 bases and J by 7 bases, leaving 18 bases between them. Germline CDR1 SGHTA, CDR2 FQGNSA. CDR3 length: 16 amino acids.

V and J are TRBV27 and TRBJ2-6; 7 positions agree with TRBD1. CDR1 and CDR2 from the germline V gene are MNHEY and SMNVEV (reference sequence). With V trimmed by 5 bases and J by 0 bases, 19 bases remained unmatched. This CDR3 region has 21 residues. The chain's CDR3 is CASSPTGTALLPRSGANVLTF. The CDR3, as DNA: TGTGCCAGCAGTCCTACCGGGACAGCCTTACTACCACGCTCTGGGGCCAACGTCCTGACTTTC.

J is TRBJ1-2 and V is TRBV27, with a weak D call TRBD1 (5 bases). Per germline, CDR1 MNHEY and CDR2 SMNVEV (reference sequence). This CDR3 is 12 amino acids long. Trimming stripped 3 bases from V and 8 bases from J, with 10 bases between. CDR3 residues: CASSFNGGGYTF. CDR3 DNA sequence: TGTGCCAGCAGTTTTAACGGGGGAGGCTACACCTTC.

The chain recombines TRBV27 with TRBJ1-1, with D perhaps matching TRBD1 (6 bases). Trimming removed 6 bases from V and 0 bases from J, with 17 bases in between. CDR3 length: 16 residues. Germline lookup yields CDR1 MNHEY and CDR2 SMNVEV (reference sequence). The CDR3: CASRPTGLHLNTEAFF. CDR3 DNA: TGTGCCAGCAGACCTACAGGGCTCCACTTGAACACTGAAGCTTTCTTT.

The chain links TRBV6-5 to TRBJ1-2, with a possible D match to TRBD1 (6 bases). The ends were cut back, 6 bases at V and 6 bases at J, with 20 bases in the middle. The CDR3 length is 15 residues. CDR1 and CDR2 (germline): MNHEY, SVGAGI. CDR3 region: CASRRQVPSFHGYTF. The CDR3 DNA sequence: TGTGCCAGCAGACGACAGGTTCCCTCGTTTCATGGCTACACCTTC.

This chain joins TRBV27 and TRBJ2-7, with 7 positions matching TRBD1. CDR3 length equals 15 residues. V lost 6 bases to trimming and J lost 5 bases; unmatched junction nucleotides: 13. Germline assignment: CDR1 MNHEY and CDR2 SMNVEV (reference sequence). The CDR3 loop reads CASRLWTGRGHEQYF. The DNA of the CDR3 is TGTGCCAGCAGGCTTTGGACAGGACGTGGGCACGAGCAGTACTTC.

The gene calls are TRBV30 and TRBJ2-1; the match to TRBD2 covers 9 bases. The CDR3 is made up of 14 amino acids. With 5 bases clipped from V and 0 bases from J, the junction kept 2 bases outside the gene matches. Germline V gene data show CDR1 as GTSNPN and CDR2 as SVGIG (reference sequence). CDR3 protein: CAWGRGGSYNEQFF. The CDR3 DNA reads TGTGCCTGGGGGCGGGGGGGCTCCTACAATGAGCAGTTCTTC.

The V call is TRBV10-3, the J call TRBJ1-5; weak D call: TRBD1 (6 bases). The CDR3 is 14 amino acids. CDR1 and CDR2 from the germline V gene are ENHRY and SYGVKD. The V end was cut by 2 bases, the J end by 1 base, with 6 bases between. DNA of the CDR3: TGTGCCATCAGTGAGGGACAGAGCAATCAGCCCCAGCATTTT. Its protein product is CAISEGQSNQPQHF.